Shown below are 20 T cell receptor beta chains from a single sample sequenced in a study of blood T cells in healthy people across ages. Combining a sample-barcoded 5' primer with a J-beta primer mix, a second PCR ran for 7 to 11 cycles. Using its own MiXCR run on the 5' RACE reads, TCRdb lists one record per CDR3 protein. The sample includes fewer than 950,000 distinct CDR3 sequences, around half of them seen just once. Sequenced input: blood. The receptors derive from a man aged 80 or over in good health.

This chain joins TRBV29-1 and TRBJ1-1; no definite D call. The CDR3 consists of 11 residues. V shed 4 bases and J shed 7 bases, with 10 bases lying between them. Germline V lookup: CDR1 SQVTM, CDR2 ANQGSEA. CDR3 bases: TGCAGCGTTGTGAGGGCGGGTGAAGCTTTCTTT. Its protein product is CSVVRAGEAFF.

This clonotype was counted between two and nine times. The V gene is TRBV5-1, the J gene TRBJ2-4; D might be TRBD1 (6 bases). The J call is doubtful: the DNA matches TRBJ2-7 better. Germline values: CDR1 SGHRS, CDR2 YFSETQ. The CDR3 is 15 residues long. This CDR3 is CASSLARQVNYEQYF. The CDR3 DNA reads as TGCGCCAGCAGCTTGGCCAGACAGGTAAACTACGAGCAGTACTTC.

The chain recombines TRBV28 with TRBJ2-1, with unresolved D. V was shortened by 5 bases and J by 10 bases, with 15 bases between the two germline ends. This CDR3 has 13 residues. Germline V CDR1 and CDR2: MDHEN, SYDVKM. The CDR3 bases are TGTGCCAGCAGTGTGGTCCCGACCTCCGAGCAGTTCTTC. This gives the protein CASSVVPTSEQFF.

Concerning this clonotype itself: A read error may produce the germline difference seen at one junction end. This sequence joins TRBV29-1 and TRBJ2-3, with D unclear. The V gene's germline CDR1 is SQVTM and CDR2 ANQGSEA. The CDR3 sequence is 11 residues long. Here the CDR3 DNA reads TGCAGCGTCCGCTACACAGATATGCAGTATTTT. Protein sequence: CSVRYTDMQYF.

This rearrangement joins TRBV7-2 to TRBJ2-7, with D tentatively TRBD2 (5 bases). Trimming left V 5 bases short and J 6 bases short, with 20 bases between. Germline CDR1 is SGHTA and CDR2 is FQGNSA. The CDR3 totals 15 residues. The CDR3 sequence: CASSLEQSRGREQYF. The CDR3 DNA sequence: TGTGCCAGCAGCCTCGAACAAAGTCGCGGGCGCGAGCAGTACTTC.

The chain couples TRBV28 to TRBJ2-2; TRBD2 might be the D (6 bases). CDR1 is MDHEN and CDR2 is SYDVKM in the germline V gene. The CDR3 length is 16 residues. Trimming removed 2 bases from V and 7 bases from J, with 17 bases in between. The CDR3 DNA follows: TGTGCCAGCAGTTTAGGGGCCACACTGGGAGGCGGGGAGCTGTTTTTT. This codes for CASSLGATLGGGELFF.

The rearrangement links TRBV5-1 to TRBJ2-6, with D possibly being TRBD1 (6 bases). V lost 5 bases and J 9 bases, leaving 12 bases between the germline ends. From germline, CDR1 is SGHRS and CDR2 YFSETQ. This CDR3 spans 13 amino acids. The CDR3 region has the DNA TGCGCCAGCAGTCAGGGGCTAGGCAACGTCCTGACTTTC. It encodes CASSQGLGNVLTF.

CDR3: CASSPGVCEQYF. CDR3 sequence (DNA): TGTGCCAGCAGCCCAGGGGTTTGCGAGCAGTACTTC. The chain joins TRBV13 to TRBJ2-4, with D tentatively TRBD1 (6 bases). The end of the DNA fits TRBJ2-7 better, so the J call may be wrong. This CDR3 spans 12 amino acids. Germline CDR1 and CDR2: PRHDT and FYEKMQ (reference sequence).

The rearrangement links TRBV6-1 to TRBJ1-4; D unclear. V shed 6 bases and J shed 5 bases, with 10 bases lying between them. CDR1 and CDR2 (germline): MNHNS, SASEGT. The length of the CDR3 is 13 residues. CDR3 DNA sequence: TGTGCCAGCAGCGAGCCACTAAATGAAAAACTGTTTTTT. Encoded protein: CASSEPLNEKLFF.

The V gene is TRBV20-1, the J gene TRBJ2-7, with TRBD2 identical over 11 bases. CDR1 and CDR2 (germline): DFQATT, SNEGSKA (reference sequence). There are 16 residues in the CDR3. V lost 3 bases to trimming and J lost 3 bases; unmatched junction nucleotides: 10. CDR3 bases: TGCAGTGCTAGCCTAGCGGGAGGCACTTCCTTCTACGAGCAGTACTTC. Translation: CSASLAGGTSFYEQYF.

In its sample, this clonotype was seen a few times. The genes are TRBV7-2 and TRBJ2-1; the D gene is possibly TRBD1 (5 bases). Germline loops: CDR1 SGHTA, CDR2 FQGNSA. V lost 2 bases and J 6 bases, leaving 14 bases between the germline ends. The CDR3 loop spans 15 amino acids. CDR3 nucleotide sequence: TGTGCCAGCAGCTTACAGGGTGGGCTCGGCAATGAGCAGTTCTTC. Protein sequence: CASSLQGGLGNEQFF.

This clonotype has just a few counts. V is TRBV6-5 and J is TRBJ2-5, with TRBD2 as a possible D gene (6 bases). V was trimmed by 2 bases and J by 7 bases, leaving 11 bases between them. The CDR3 runs to 13 residues. Germline assignment: CDR1 MNHEY and CDR2 SVGAGI. The CDR3 here is CASSYPGVGTQYF. As DNA, the CDR3 is TGTGCCAGCAGTTACCCGGGAGTCGGGACCCAGTACTTC.

This sequence joins TRBV7-8 and TRBJ2-2; D may be TRBD1 (5 bases). CDR1 and CDR2 (germline): SGHVS, FQNEAQ. The V end lost 3 bases, the J end lost 0 bases, and 8 bases lay between the germline ends. The CDR3 is 15 amino acids. In DNA, the CDR3 is TGTGCCAGCAGCTTCAGGGCCTCGAACACCGGGGAGCTGTTTTTT. Protein sequence: CASSFRASNTGELFF.

The rearrangement links TRBV6-5 to TRBJ1-2, with D uncertain. Per germline, CDR1 MNHEY and CDR2 SVGAGI. Trimming shortened V by 5 bases and J by 0 bases, and 13 bases separated the two germline ends. This CDR3 has 15 residues. Here the CDR3 DNA reads TGTGCCAGCAGTCAGCCCGGGAGAGCTAACTATGGCTACACCTTC. It is translated as CASSQPGRANYGYTF.

As for this clonotype: This sequence may be a read error, since a much larger clone differs from it by one base. The CDR3 coding sequence is TGTGCCGGCGGGGGGACTAGGCGTGAGCAGTTCTTC. The encoded protein is CAGGGTRREQFF. The chain employs TRBV2 and TRBJ2-1; TRBD2 agrees at 8 bases. Unmatched junction bases numbered 9, after V lost 11 bases and J lost 9 bases. The CDR3 spans 12 residues. Germline assignment: CDR1 SNHLY and CDR2 FYNNEI.

There are a few counts of this clonotype. The V gene is TRBV2, the J gene TRBJ2-4; TRBD1 is a possible D gene (6 bases). Judging by the DNA end, TRBJ2-7 fits better; the J call may be wrong. This CDR3 contains 14 residues. Looked up from germline, CDR1 is SNHLY and CDR2 is FYNNEI. As DNA, the CDR3 is TGTGCCAGTTCTGAAAGGGGGTCACTATACGAGCAGTACTTC. It yields the protein CASSERGSLYEQYF.

The chain links TRBV20-1 to TRBJ2-7; perhaps TRBD2 as D (6 bases). This CDR3 region has 13 residues. In germline, CDR1 is DFQATT, CDR2 SNEGSKA (reference sequence). The V end lost 3 bases, the J end lost 3 bases, and 12 bases lay between the germline ends. CDR3: CSASLAAVYEQYF. The CDR3 bases are TGCAGTGCTAGTTTAGCGGCCGTCTACGAGCAGTACTTC.

This clonotype was counted between two and nine times. This chain uses TRBV6-5 with TRBJ2-7; a weak D match, TRBD2 (6 bases). Between the trimmed V and J ends, which lost 1 base and 2 bases, there was a span of 12 bases. Germline-derived CDR1 and CDR2 are MNHEY and SVGAGI. The CDR3 has 15 amino acids. CDR3 sequence reads: CASSYLISGAYEQYF. The CDR3 bases are TGTGCCAGCAGTTACTTAATTTCGGGGGCCTACGAGCAGTACTTC.

The chain uses TRBV24-1 and TRBJ2-1, with a tentative D call TRBD1 (5 bases). The CDR3 is 13 residues long. CDR1 and CDR2 from the germline V gene are KGHDR and SFDVKD. The V and J ends lost 3 bases and 9 bases respectively, with 11 bases between them. The CDR3 bases are TGTGCCACCAGTGATGGGGCGAACGGTGAGCAGTTCTTC. It translates to CATSDGANGEQFF.

The count of this clonotype is one. The chain is built from TRBV9 and TRBJ2-1; 11 bases line up with TRBD1. The CDR3 consists of 16 residues. CDR1 and CDR2 from the germline V gene are SGDLS and YYNGEE. J gave up 7 bases and V 4 bases, and 10 bases lay outside the gene matches. The CDR3 nucleotides are TGTGCCAGCAGCCTCACTGGTGGGACAGGGGGTAATGAGCAGTTCTTC. Protein: CASSLTGGTGGNEQFF.